The following is a T cell receptor (beta chain) sequence with its context. What it recognizes is unknown. Assay used: immunoSEQ multiplex PCR; TCRdb lists only in-frame clones, some missing. The table shows roughly 160,000 clones, with approximately 93% occurring only once. The source of the sample is a study of T cell responses to AZD1222 COVID-19 vaccine. Study in general: Researchers grouped second doses given at about 4 or about 12 weeks into one pool. Study-wide findings and caveats: Among AZD1222 vaccinees, only 5 to 7 were seropositive at baseline. The peak T cell response came first, and repertoires were sampled only after it.

Germline assignment: CDR1 MNHNS and CDR2 SASEGT. The V gene lost 0 bases and the J gene lost 4 bases, with 9 bases spanning the gap. The CDR3 is made up of 15 amino acids. V usage is TRBV6-1 and J usage is TRBJ2-2; D is unclear. Specimen: peripheral blood, collected on day 0 of AZD1222 vaccination. The TCR comes from an adult in good health. The CDR3 region has the DNA TGTGCCAGCAGTGAAGCGATGGTGATCACCGGGGAGCTGTTTTTT. This codes for CASSEAMVITGELFF.